The 10 T cell receptor beta chains in this list originate from one sample, sequenced in a study of T cell clusters in autoimmune cytopenias. About 37,500 genome equivalents of blood DNA were amplified for TRB. Multiplex touch-down PCR amplified TRB using TRB-A and TRB-B pools in one tube. Each CDR3 protein gets one entry in TCRdb, which reprocessed the multiplex PCR reads and gives no DNA. The sample data list some 8,100 distinct CDR3 sequences. Specimen: peripheral blood. All receptors derive from a human donor with an autoimmune cytopenia or autoimmune hepatitis (not recorded which).

According to its frequency, this clonotype is medium-sized. V and J are TRBV6-6 and TRBJ2-3; the TCRdb D gene call, TRBD2, has no DNA to confirm it. The CDR3 runs 17 residues. Germline V CDR1 and CDR2: MNHNY, SVGAGI (reference sequence). Here the CDR3 reads CASSYPPGTSRTDTQYF.

This clonotype is classed as medium-sized by frequency. The chain combines TRBV7-9 with TRBJ1-2; TCRdb's D call, TRBD1, is unchecked because there is no DNA. There are 16 residues in the CDR3. Germline values: CDR1 SEHNR, CDR2 FQNEAQ (reference sequence). CDR3 in amino acids: CASSIRTGGGYYGYTF. The variable domain in full, completed from reference TRBV7-9 and TRBJ1-2, reads DTGVSQNPRHKITKRGQNVTFRCDPISEHNRLYWYRQTLGQGPEFLTYFQNEAQLEKSRLLSDRFSAERPKGSFSTLEIQRTEQGDSAMYLCASSIRTGGGYYGYTFGSGTRLTVV.

CDR3 residues: CSARVPQRFYGYTF. The chain has TRBV20-1 and TRBJ1-2. Germline V gives CDR1 DFQATT, CDR2 SNEGSKA (reference sequence). This CDR3 spans 14 amino acids.

J is TRBJ2-1 and V is TRBV6-1. This CDR3 has 13 residues. Germline CDR1 is MNHNS and CDR2 is SASEGT. CDR3 amino acids: CASSRGPYNEQFF.

The V gene is TRBV7-6, the J gene TRBJ1-5; the D gene TCRdb calls, TRBD1, cannot be checked with no DNA. This CDR3 has 13 amino acids. CDR1 SGHVS and CDR2 FNYEAQ come from the germline V gene. This CDR3 is CASSLNRAQPQHF.

The chain carries TRBV5-4 and TRBJ2-1; TCRdb reports TRBD1, a call that lacks DNA to check it against. This CDR3 contains 15 residues. Per germline, CDR1 SGHNT and CDR2 YYREEE (reference sequence). CDR3 residues: CASSPRDRRNNEQFF. Full variable domain (missing parts from reference TRBV5-4 and TRBJ2-1): ETGVTQSPTHLIKTRGQQVTLRCSSQSGHNTVSWYQQALGQGPQFIFQYYREEENGRGNFPPRFSGLQFPNYSSELNVNALELDDSALYLCASSPRDRRNNEQFFGPGTRLTVL.

The rearrangement uses TRBV12-3 or TRBV12-4 and TRBJ2-5; with no DNA, the TCRdb D assignment of TRBD1 cannot be verified. This CDR3 comprises 12 residues. CDR3 residues: CASRDRAETQYF.

V is TRBV20-1 and J is TRBJ2-2. The germline gives CDR1 DFQATT, CDR2 SNEGSKA (reference sequence). The CDR3 loop spans 14 amino acids. This chain's CDR3 is CSASRQSNTGELFF.

Judged by frequency, this clonotype is medium-sized. The chain joins TRBV6-5 to TRBJ2-3; TCRdb's D gene call, TRBD1, goes unchecked for lack of DNA. This CDR3 comprises 16 residues. Germline V gene lookup returns CDR1 MNHEY and CDR2 SVGAGI. The CDR3 reads CASSRKGQPSTDTQYF.

This clonotype is medium-sized by frequency. V and J are TRBV19 and TRBJ1-5; there is no DNA to check the TCRdb D call of TRBD1. The CDR3 spans 13 residues. Germline assignment: CDR1 LNHDA and CDR2 SQIVND (reference sequence). CDR3 sequence: CASKNRVDQPQHF.